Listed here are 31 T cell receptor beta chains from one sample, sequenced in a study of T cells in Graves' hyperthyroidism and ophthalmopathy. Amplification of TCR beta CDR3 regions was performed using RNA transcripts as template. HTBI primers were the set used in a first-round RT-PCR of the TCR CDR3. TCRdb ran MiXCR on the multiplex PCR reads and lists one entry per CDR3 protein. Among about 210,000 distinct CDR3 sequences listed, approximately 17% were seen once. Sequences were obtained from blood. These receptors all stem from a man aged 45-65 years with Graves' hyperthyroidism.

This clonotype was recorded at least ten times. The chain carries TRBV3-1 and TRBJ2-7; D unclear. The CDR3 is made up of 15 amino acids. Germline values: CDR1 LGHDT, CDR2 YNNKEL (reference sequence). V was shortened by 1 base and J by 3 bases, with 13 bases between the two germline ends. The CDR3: CASSQAGDDLYEQYF. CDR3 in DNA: TGTGCCAGCAGCCAAGCGGGCGATGACCTCTACGAGCAGTACTTC.

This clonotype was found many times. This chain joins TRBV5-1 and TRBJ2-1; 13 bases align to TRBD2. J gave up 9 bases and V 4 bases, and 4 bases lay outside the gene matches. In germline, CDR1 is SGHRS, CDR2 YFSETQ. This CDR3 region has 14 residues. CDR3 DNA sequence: TGCGCCAGCAGCCCCGGACTAGCGGGAGCTGAGCAGTTCTTC. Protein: CASSPGLAGAEQFF.

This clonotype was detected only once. The chain's CDR3 is CASSWKGTSGRGTYEQYF. As DNA, the CDR3 is TGTGCCAGCAGCTGGAAGGGGACTAGCGGGAGAGGAACCTACGAGCAGTACTTC. This chain joins TRBV7-2 and TRBJ2-7, with 14 nucleotides matching TRBD2. Germline V lookup: CDR1 SGHTA, CDR2 FQGNSA. The CDR3 is made up of 18 amino acids. V lost 4 bases, J lost 2 bases, and 10 bases stayed unmatched.

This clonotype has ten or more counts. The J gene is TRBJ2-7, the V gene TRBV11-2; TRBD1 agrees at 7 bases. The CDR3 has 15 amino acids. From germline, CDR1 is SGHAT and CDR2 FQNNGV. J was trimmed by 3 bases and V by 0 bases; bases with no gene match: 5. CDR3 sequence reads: CASSLEGGAGYEQYF. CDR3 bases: TGTGCCAGCAGCTTAGAAGGGGGCGCGGGCTACGAGCAGTACTTC.

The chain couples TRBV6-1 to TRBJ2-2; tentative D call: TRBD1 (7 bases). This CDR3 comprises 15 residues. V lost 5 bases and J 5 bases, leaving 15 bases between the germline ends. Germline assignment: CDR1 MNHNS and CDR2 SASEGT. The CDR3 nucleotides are TGTGCCAGCAGTCCCCAGGGGGGTTTGACCGGGGAGCTGTTTTTT. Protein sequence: CASSPQGGLTGELFF.

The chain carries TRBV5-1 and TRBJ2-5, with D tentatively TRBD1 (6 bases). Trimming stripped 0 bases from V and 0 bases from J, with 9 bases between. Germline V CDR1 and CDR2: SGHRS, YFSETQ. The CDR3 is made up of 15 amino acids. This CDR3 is CASSLAEGDQETQYF. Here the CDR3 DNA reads TGCGCCAGCAGCTTGGCCGAGGGGGACCAAGAGACCCAGTACTTC.

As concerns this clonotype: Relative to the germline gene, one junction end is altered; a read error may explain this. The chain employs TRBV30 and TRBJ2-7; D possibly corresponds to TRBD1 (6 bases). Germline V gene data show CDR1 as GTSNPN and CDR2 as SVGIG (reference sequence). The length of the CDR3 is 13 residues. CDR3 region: CAWSKGVPGELYF. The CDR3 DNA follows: TGTGCCTGGAGTAAGGGGGTACCCGGGGAGCTGTACTTC.

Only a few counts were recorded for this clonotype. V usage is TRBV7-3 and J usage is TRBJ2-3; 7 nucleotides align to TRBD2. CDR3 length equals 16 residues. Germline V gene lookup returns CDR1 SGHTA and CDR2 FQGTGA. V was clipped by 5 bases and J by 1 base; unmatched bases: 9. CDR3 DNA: TGTGCCAGCAGCCTCCGTCCTAGCGGCCGCACAGATACGCAGTATTTT. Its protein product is CASSLRPSGRTDTQYF.

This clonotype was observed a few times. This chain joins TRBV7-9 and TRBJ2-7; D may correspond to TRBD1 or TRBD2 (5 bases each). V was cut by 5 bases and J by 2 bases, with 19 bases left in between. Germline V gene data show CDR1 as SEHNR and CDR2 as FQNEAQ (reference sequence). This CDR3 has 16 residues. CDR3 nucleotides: TGTGCCAGCAGCCCCCCAATAGGGACCACCCCCTACGAGCAGTACTTC. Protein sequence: CASSPPIGTTPYEQYF.

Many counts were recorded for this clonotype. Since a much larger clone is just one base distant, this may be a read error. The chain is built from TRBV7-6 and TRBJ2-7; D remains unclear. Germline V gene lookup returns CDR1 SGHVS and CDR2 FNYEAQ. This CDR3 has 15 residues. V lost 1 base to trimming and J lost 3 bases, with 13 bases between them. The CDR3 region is CASSLGAGHFYEQYF. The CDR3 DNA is TGTGCCAGCAGCTTAGGGGCAGGCCACTTCTACGAGCAGTACTTC.

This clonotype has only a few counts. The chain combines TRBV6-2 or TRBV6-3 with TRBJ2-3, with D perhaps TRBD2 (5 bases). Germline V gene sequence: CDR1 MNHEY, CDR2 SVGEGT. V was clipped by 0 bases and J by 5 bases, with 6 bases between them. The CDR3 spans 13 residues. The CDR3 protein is CASSYSGRDTQYF. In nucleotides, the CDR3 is TGTGCCAGCAGTTACTCGGGGAGAGATACGCAGTATTTT.

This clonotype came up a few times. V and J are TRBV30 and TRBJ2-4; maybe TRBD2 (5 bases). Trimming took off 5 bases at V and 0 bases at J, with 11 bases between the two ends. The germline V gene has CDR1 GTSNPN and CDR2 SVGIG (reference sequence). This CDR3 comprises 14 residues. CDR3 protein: CAWAGMLAKNIQYF. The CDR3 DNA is TGTGCCTGGGCCGGGATGTTAGCCAAAAACATTCAGTACTTC.

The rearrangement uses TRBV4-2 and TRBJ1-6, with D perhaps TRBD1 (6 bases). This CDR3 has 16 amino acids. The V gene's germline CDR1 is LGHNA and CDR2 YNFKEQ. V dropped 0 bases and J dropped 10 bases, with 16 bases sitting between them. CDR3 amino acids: CASSQEGRGGESPLHF. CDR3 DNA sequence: TGTGCCAGCAGCCAAGAAGGGAGGGGGGGCGAATCACCCCTCCACTTT.

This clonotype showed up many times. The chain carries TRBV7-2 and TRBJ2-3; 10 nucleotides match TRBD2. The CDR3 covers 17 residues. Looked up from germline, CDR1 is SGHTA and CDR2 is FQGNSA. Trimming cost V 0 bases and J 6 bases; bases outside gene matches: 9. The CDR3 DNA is TGTGCCAGCAGCTTAGCTCCGCGGCTAGCGGGAGACGATACGCAGTATTTT. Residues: CASSLAPRLAGDDTQYF.

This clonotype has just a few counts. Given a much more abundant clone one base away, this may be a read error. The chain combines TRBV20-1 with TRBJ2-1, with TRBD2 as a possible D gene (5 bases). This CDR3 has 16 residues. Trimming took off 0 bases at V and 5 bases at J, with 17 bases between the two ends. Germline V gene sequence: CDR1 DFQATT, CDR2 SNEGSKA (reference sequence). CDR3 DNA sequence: TGCAGTGCTAGAGATCTAGTACTAGTGGGAGACAATGAGCAGTTCTTC. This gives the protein CSARDLVLVGDNEQFF.

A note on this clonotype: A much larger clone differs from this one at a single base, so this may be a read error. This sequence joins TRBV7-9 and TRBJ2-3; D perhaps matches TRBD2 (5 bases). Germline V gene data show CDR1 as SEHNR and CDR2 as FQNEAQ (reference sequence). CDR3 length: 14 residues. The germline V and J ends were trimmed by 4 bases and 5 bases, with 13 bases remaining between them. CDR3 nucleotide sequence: TGTGCCAGCAGCTCAGCGTACGGGGAAGATACGCAGTATTTT. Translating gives CASSSAYGEDTQYF.

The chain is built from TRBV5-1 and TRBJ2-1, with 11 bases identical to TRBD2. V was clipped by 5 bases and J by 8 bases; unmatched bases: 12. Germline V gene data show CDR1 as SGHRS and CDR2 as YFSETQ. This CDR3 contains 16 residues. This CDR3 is CASSAPSGRNWDEQFF. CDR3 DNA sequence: TGCGCCAGCAGTGCTCCTAGCGGGAGGAACTGGGATGAGCAGTTCTTC.

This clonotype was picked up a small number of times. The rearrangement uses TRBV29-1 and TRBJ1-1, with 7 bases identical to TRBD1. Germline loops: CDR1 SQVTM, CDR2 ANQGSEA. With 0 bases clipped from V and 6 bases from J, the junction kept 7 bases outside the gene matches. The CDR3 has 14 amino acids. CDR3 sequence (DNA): TGCAGCGTTGAAGATCGCGACAGGGCTGCTGAAGCTTTCTTT. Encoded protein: CSVEDRDRAAEAFF.

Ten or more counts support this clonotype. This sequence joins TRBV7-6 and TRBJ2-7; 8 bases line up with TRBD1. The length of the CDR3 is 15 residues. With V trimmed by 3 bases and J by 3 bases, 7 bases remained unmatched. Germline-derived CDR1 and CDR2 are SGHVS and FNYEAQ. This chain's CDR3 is CASSLIGQGDYEQYF. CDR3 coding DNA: TGTGCCAGCAGCTTGATAGGACAGGGAGACTACGAGCAGTACTTC.

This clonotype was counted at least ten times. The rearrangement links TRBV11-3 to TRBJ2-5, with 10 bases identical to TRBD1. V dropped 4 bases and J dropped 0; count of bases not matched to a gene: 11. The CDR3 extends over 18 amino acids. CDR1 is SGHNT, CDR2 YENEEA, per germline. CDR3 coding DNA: TGTGCCAGCAGCTCCCCCAAGGACAGGGGGTTTTACCAAGAGACCCAGTACTTC. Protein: CASSSPKDRGFYQETQYF.

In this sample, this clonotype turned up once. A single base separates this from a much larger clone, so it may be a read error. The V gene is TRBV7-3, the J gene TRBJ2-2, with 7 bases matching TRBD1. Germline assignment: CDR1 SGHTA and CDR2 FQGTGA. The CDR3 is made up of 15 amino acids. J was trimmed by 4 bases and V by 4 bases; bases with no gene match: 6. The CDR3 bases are TGTGCCAGCAGCTCGGGACAGTTTGGCACCGGGGAGCTGTTTTTT. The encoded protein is CASSSGQFGTGELFF.

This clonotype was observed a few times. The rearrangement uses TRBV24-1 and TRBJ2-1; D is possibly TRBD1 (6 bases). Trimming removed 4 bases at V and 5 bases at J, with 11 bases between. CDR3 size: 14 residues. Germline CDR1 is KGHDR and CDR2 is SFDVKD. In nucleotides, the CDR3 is TGTGCCACCAGTGACTACAGGGCCAACAATGAGCAGTTCTTC. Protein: CATSDYRANNEQFF.

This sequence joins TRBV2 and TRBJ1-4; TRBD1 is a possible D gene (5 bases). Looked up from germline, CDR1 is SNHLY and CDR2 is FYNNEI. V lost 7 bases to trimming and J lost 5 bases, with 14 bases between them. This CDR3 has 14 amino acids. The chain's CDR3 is CASKTGTVNEKLFF. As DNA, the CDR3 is TGTGCCAGCAAAACAGGAACTGTAAATGAAAAACTGTTTTTT.

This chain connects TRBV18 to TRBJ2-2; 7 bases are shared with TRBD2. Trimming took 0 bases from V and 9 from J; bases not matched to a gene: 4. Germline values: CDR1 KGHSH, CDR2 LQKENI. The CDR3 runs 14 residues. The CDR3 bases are TGTGCCAGCTCACCACCCGGGGGGTCCCGGGAGCTGTTTTTT. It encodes CASSPPGGSRELFF. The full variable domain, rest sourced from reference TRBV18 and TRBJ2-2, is NAGVMQNPRHLVRRRGQEARLRCSPMKGHSHVYWYRQLPEEGLKFMVYLQKENIIDESGMPKERFSAEFPKEGPSILRIQQVVRGDSAAYFCASSPPGGSRELFFGEGSRLTVL.

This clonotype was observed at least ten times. CDR3 DNA: TGCGCCAGCAGGCTCGACAGCTATAACTATGGCTACACCTTC. This encodes CASRLDSYNYGYTF. The rearrangement links TRBV5-1 to TRBJ1-2, with D tentatively TRBD1 (5 bases). Germline CDR1 is SGHRS and CDR2 is YFSETQ. The CDR3 loop spans 14 amino acids. Trimming took off 5 bases at V and 1 base at J, with 12 bases between the two ends.

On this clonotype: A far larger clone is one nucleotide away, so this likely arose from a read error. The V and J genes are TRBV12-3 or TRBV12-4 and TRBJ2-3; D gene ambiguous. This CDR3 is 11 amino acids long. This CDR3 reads CASSYGDTQSF. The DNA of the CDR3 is TGTGCCAGCAGTTATGGAGATACGCAGTCTTTT.

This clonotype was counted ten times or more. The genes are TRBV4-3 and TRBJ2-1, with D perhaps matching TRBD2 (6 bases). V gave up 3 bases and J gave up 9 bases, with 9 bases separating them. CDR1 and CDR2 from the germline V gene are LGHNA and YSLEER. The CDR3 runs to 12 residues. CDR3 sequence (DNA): TGCGCCAGCAGCCATCAGGGAGGTGAGCAGTTCTTC. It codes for CASSHQGGEQFF.

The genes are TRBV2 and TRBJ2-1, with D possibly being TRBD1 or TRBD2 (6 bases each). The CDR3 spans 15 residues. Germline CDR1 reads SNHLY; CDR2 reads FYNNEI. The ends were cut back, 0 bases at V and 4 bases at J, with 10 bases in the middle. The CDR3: CASSEAGGPYNEQFF. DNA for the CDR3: TGTGCCAGCAGTGAAGCCGGGGGCCCGTACAATGAGCAGTTCTTC.

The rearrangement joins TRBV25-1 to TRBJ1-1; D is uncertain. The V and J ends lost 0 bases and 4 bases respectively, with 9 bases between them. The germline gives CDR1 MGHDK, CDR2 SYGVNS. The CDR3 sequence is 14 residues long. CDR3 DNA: TGTGCCAGCAGTGAATATTTCGGTGGCACTGAAGCTTTCTTT. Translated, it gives CASSEYFGGTEAFF.

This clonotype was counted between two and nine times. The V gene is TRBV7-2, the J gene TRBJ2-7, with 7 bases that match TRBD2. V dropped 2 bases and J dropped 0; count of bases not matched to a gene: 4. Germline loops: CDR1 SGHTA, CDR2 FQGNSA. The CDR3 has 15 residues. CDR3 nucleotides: TGTGCCAGCAGCTTACGGACTAGTTACTCCTACGAGCAGTACTTC. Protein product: CASSLRTSYSYEQYF.

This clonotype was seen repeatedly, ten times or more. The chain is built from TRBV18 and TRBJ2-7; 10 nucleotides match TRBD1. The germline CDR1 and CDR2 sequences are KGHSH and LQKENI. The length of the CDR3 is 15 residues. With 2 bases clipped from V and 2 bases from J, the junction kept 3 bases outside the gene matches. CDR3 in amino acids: CASSPGGTGAYEQYF. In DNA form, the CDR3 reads TGTGCCAGCTCACCAGGGGGGACAGGGGCCTACGAGCAGTACTTC. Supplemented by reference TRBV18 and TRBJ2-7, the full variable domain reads NAGVMQNPRHLVRRRGQEARLRCSPMKGHSHVYWYRQLPEEGLKFMVYLQKENIIDESGMPKERFSAEFPKEGPSILRIQQVVRGDSAAYFCASSPGGTGAYEQYFGPGTRLTVT.